This TCR beta chain is from a study of T cell responses to AZD1222 COVID-19 vaccine. Study background: Samples with a second dose at about 4 or about 12 weeks were pooled together. Regarding the study as a whole: Baseline testing showed seropositivity in only six or seven AZD1222 recipients.

The table came from immunoSEQ multiplex PCR; TCRdb's copy has only in-frame clones and leaves some out. The table lists around 140,000 clones, approximately 92% of them singletons, with approximately 1.5% in the top ten. As to this clone: Its antigen is currently unknown.

In germline, CDR1 is SNHLY, CDR2 FYNNEI. The V end was cut by 6 bases, the J end by 1 base, with 9 bases between. The CDR3 covers 13 residues. Here the sequenced sample was peripheral blood, taken on day 0 of AZD1222 vaccination. The TCR was taken from an adult in good health. This chain joins TRBV2 and TRBJ1-1; D is unresolved. In DNA form, the CDR3 reads TGTGCCAGCAGCGGGCCGGGGAACACTGAAGCTTTCTTT. The encoded protein is CASSGPGNTEAFF.